These 7 T cell receptor beta chains share one sample of origin, sequenced in a study of T-cell memory formation after mild COVID-19. TCRdb redid the calling of the 5' RACE reads with MiXCR, one entry per CDR3 protein. The table shows hundreds of thousands of distinct CDR3 sequences, with around 19% occurring only once. The sample was PBMCs or a T cell subset sorted from them (not recorded which). Source of these receptors: a young man who had mild COVID-19 (a few samples of this study predate the infection). Cell type and time point are not known.

DNA of the CDR3: TGTGCCAGCAGACCGGACTCGGGGGAAGCTTTCTTT. Translated: CASRPDSGEAFF. This chain links TRBV7-2 with TRBJ1-1; no definite D call. Deletions cut 6 bases from V and 8 bases from J, with 13 bases between. CDR3 length: 12 residues. Germline V gene lookup returns CDR1 SGHTA and CDR2 FQGNSA.

V and J are TRBV7-8 and TRBJ1-3; D not certain. Trimming took off 3 bases at V and 6 bases at J, with 9 bases between the two ends. This CDR3 has 13 amino acids. Germline V gene data show CDR1 as SGHVS and CDR2 as FQNEAQ. CDR3 DNA: TGTGCCAGCAGCTTTACGGGAAAAAACACCATATATTTT. Translating gives CASSFTGKNTIYF.

This clonotype occurred a few times. This sequence joins TRBV20-1 and TRBJ2-5; D is possibly TRBD2 (5 bases). Between the trimmed V and J ends, which lost 7 bases and 1 base, there was a span of 13 bases. In germline, CDR1 is DFQATT, CDR2 SNEGSKA (reference sequence). There are 13 residues in the CDR3. The CDR3 nucleotides are TGCAGTGGGGAGATGGCGGTCCAAGAGACCCAGTACTTC. Residues: CSGEMAVQETQYF.

In its sample, this clonotype was seen a few times. The rearrangement uses TRBV5-1 and TRBJ1-2; 11 nucleotides align to TRBD1. The ends lost 0 bases at V and 7 bases at J; junction bases unmatched: 5. Germline CDR1 reads SGHRS; CDR2 reads YFSETQ. This CDR3 contains 15 residues. CDR3 in DNA: TGCGCCAGCAGCTTGGTTGGGACAGGGGGATCTGGCTACACCTTC. The encoded protein is CASSLVGTGGSGYTF.

The V gene is TRBV5-1, the J gene TRBJ1-3, with D unclear. Germline CDR1 is SGHRS and CDR2 is YFSETQ. V shed 4 bases and J shed 0 bases, with 11 bases lying between them. There are 15 residues in the CDR3. As DNA, the CDR3 is TGCGCCAGCAGCCCGACACCGGTCTCTGGAAACACCATATATTTT. This encodes CASSPTPVSGNTIYF.

There are a few counts of this clonotype. The chain's CDR3 is CASSQDGETGLRNEQFF. In nucleotides, the CDR3 is TGTGCCAGCAGCCAAGATGGGGAAACAGGTCTACGCAATGAGCAGTTCTTC. The gene calls are TRBV14 and TRBJ2-1, with D possibly matching TRBD1 (5 bases). The CDR3 runs to 17 residues. Trimming left V 0 bases short and J 6 bases short, with 18 bases between. The germline V gene has CDR1 SGHDN and CDR2 FVKESK.

V usage is TRBV28 and J usage is TRBJ2-5; D tentatively fits TRBD1 or TRBD2 (5 bases each). V was shortened by 5 bases and J by 2 bases, with 15 bases between the two germline ends. Germline lookup yields CDR1 MDHEN and CDR2 SYDVKM. The CDR3 has 15 amino acids. CDR3 residues: CASSGRGAAQETQYF. The CDR3 DNA follows: TGTGCCAGCAGTGGGCGAGGGGCAGCTCAAGAGACCCAGTACTTC.